The rows below give T cell receptor beta chains drawn from one sample of a study of cytomegalovirus exposure and HLA in healthy donors. The method was immunoSEQ multiplex PCR; TCRdb's version includes in-frame clones alone and lacks a portion of them. Counted here are roughly 48,000 clones, just over 85% occurring once; the ten biggest clones make up 6.7%. The sequenced sample consisted of PBMCs. The source is a woman aged 30 to 39 in good health and CMV-seronegative. CDR3s include the opening cysteine and the closing phenylalanine or tryptophan. A D gene is named only where the DNA matches it firmly. Where a row states a size, it is once, few, many or the class of an expanded clone; other rows omit it.

d_gene	v_gene	abundance	j_gene	len	CDR3nt	CDR3aa
-	TRBV4-3	-	TRBJ1-1	16	TGCGCCAGCAGCCAAGATCTGGGGGCAGACCGAGCTGGAGCTTTCTTT	CASSQDLGADRAGAFF
-	TRBV1	once	TRBJ2-2	16	TGCACCAGCAGCCCAAGGATCTCCAGGGGGACCGGGGAGCTGTTTTTT	CTSSPRISRGTGELFF
-	TRBV27	-	TRBJ2-2	15	TGTGCCAGCAGTTTCAGTTATGCGGACACCGGGGAGCTGTTTTTT	CASSFSYADTGELFF
TRBD2	TRBV2	-	TRBJ2-1	15	TGTGCCAGCAGAGACACTAGCGGGAGCCCCATTGAGCAGTTCTTC	CASRDTSGSPIEQFF
-	TRBV7-8	-	TRBJ2-7	14	TGTGCCAGCAGCTCGGGGGCGGGAGACTACGAGCAGTACTTC	CASSSGAGDYEQYF
TRBD1	TRBV11-2	-	TRBJ1-1	14	TGTGCCAGCAGCTTCGACAGGGGGCAAGGTGAAGCTTTCTTT	CASSFDRGQGEAFF
TRBD1	TRBV11-2	once	TRBJ2-3	13	TGTGCCAGCAGCCAATCCTCAGGGGGTACGCAGTATTTT	CASSQSSGGTQYF
-	TRBV14	-	TRBJ2-7	15	TGTGCCAGCAGCCCAGCAGGGTCCAGATCCTACGAGCAGTACTTC	CASSPAGSRSYEQYF
-	TRBV27	-	TRBJ2-1	15	TGTGCCAGCAGTTTATCCAGCGGACCTTACAATGAGCAGTTCTTC	CASSLSSGPYNEQFF
-	TRBV5-6	-	TRBJ2-3	15	TGTGCCAGCAGCTTGTCACTAGGAGGGGCAGATACGCAGTATTTT	CASSLSLGGADTQYF
TRBD1	TRBV6-5	-	TRBJ1-1	13	TGTGCCAGCAGTGAGACAGGGAGTGGCGGAGCTTTCTTT	CASSETGSGGAFF
-	TRBV27	-	TRBJ2-5	15	TGTGCCAGCAGTTTAGTGGGCGCGTACCAAGAGACCCAGTACTTC	CASSLVGAYQETQYF
-	TRBV19	-	TRBJ2-4	15	TGTGCCAGTAGCATACCTAGCGCAGCCAAAAACATTCAGTACTTC	CASSIPSAAKNIQYF
-	TRBV6-5	-	TRBJ2-2	13	TGTGCCAGCAGTAGGGACTACACCGGGGAGCTGTTTTTT	CASSRDYTGELFF
-	TRBV5-5	-	TRBJ2-1	16	TGTGCCAGCAGCTATATCCGGGTCCAAGGCTACAATGAGCAGTTCTTC	CASSYIRVQGYNEQFF
TRBD2	TRBV5-1	-	TRBJ2-3	15	TGCGCCAGCAGCTCGGGACTACGAAGCACAGATACGCAGTATTTT	CASSSGLRSTDTQYF
-	TRBV18	-	TRBJ1-4	15	TGTGCCAGCTCGCAGGAACGAGGGATTGACGAAAAACTGTTTTTT	CASSQERGIDEKLFF
-	TRBV11-2	few	TRBJ2-7	14	TGTGCCAGCAGTTTGCCCGAGGGATCCTACGAGCAGTACTTC	CASSLPEGSYEQYF
TRBD2	TRBV7-2	-	TRBJ2-1	16	TGTGCCAGCAGCCCCAAGCGGGGCCTCTCCTACAATGAGCAGTTCTTC	CASSPKRGLSYNEQFF
TRBD2	TRBV9	-	TRBJ2-1	17	TGTGCCAGCAGCGTAGATACGGGACTAGCGTCCTACAATGAGCAGTTCTTC	CASSVDTGLASYNEQFF
TRBD2	TRBV27	-	TRBJ2-1	15	TGTGCCAGCAGTTTAATCCCTAGCGGATACAATGAGCAGTTCTTC	CASSLIPSGYNEQFF
-	TRBV6-4	-	TRBJ2-1	13	TGTGCCAGCAGTGATCGTGGACTTAGTGAGCAGTTCTTC	CASSDRGLSEQFF
TRBD2	TRBV28	medium-sized	TRBJ2-7	16	TGTGCCAGCAGTTTACCCTGGGGGGAGGGCATCTACGAGCAGTACTTC	CASSLPWGEGIYEQYF
TRBD2	TRBV5-1	-	TRBJ2-1	15	TGCGCCAGCAGCTTGGAAGGGACTAGCTCCCTTGAGCAGTTCTTC	CASSLEGTSSLEQFF
TRBD2	TRBV30	-	TRBJ2-3	17	TGTGCCTGGAGTTTCTTTCGAACTAGCGGGAATGTAGATACGCAGTATTTT	CAWSFFRTSGNVDTQYF
-	TRBV27	-	TRBJ1-2	16	TGTGCCAGGCGGTATGACCGGGGGACGTGGCAATATGGCTACACCTTC	CARRYDRGTWQYGYTF
TRBD1	TRBV5-1	-	TRBJ1-4	14	TGCGCCAGCAGCTTTACAGGGGGCAGTGAAAAACTATTTTTT	CASSFTGGSEKLFF
-	TRBV2	-	TRBJ2-2	12	TGTGCCAGCAGTCGCGGGACCGGGGAGCTGTTTTTT	CASSRGTGELFF
TRBD1	TRBV13	-	TRBJ2-7	17	TGTGCCAGCAGATCCACAGGGGGGCATGAGGAATGGCCCGAGCAGTACTTC	CASRSTGGHEEWPEQYF
TRBD2	TRBV28	-	TRBJ2-2	17	TGTGCCAGCAGTTTATCGGTAACTAGCGGCAACACCGGGGAGCTGTTTTTT	CASSLSVTSGNTGELFF
TRBD1	TRBV18	-	TRBJ1-5	15	TGTGCCAGCTCTTTTGATAGGGGGCTGGATCAGCCCCAGCATTTT	CASSFDRGLDQPQHF
-	TRBV7-9	few	TRBJ1-1	12	TGTGCCAGCAGTCAACGACAGGATGAAGCTTTCTTT	CASSQRQDEAFF
-	TRBV5-6	once	TRBJ1-3	14	TGTGCCAGCAGCTCCCAACTCTTAGGAAACACCATATATTTT	CASSSQLLGNTIYF
TRBD1	TRBV19	-	TRBJ1-2	15	TGTGCCGCACAAAACCCTGGACAGGGGCGCTATGGCTACACCTTC	CAAQNPGQGRYGYTF
-	TRBV5-5	-	TRBJ2-1	17	TGTGCCAGCAGCCTCTCAAAGAAAAGCGGAGGCTTTGATGAGCAGTTCTTC	CASSLSKKSGGFDEQFF
-	TRBV18	-	TRBJ2-7	16	TGTGCCAGCTCACCGAATCAAGTAGTACAGGCCTACGAGCAGTACTTC	CASSPNQVVQAYEQYF
-	TRBV29-1	-	TRBJ2-5	13	TGCAGCGCCCCGACTCGTGGTGGAGAGACCCAGTACTTC	CSAPTRGGETQYF
TRBD1	TRBV5-1	-	TRBJ2-1	17	TGCGCCAGCAGCAAGGTCGGACAGGGGGCTTCCTACAATGAGCAGTTCTTC	CASSKVGQGASYNEQFF
TRBD1	TRBV6-1	-	TRBJ1-2	15	TGTGCCAGCAGTGAAGAGCCAGGGGGTAACTATGGCTACACCTTC	CASSEEPGGNYGYTF
TRBD1	TRBV6-5	-	TRBJ1-2	15	TGTGCCAGCAAACCTACCGGGACAGGGACTATTGGCTACACCTTC	CASKPTGTGTIGYTF
-	TRBV27	-	TRBJ2-5	15	TGTGCCAGCAGTTCCAACAGGGTTGGGCAAGAGACCCAGTACTTC	CASSSNRVGQETQYF
-	TRBV27	-	TRBJ1-2	14	TGTGCCAGCAGGACAGCGGGAAGTCTCTATGGCTACACCTTC	CASRTAGSLYGYTF
-	TRBV7-6	-	TRBJ1-2	15	TGTGCCAGCAGCTTGGGTCCAGGAGGTAACTATGGCTACACCTTC	CASSLGPGGNYGYTF
TRBD2	TRBV7-2	few	TRBJ2-7	15	TGTGCCAGCAGCCCCCAGGCGGGAGGTCTTTACGAGCAGTACTTC	CASSPQAGGLYEQYF
-	TRBV7-2	-	TRBJ2-7	13	TGTGCCAGCAGCTCCTACACTAGCCCCGAGCAGTACTTC	CASSSYTSPEQYF
-	TRBV7-8	-	TRBJ2-7	16	TGTGCCAGCAGCTTTACGTACCAAAGGAGCTCCTACGAGCAGTACTTC	CASSFTYQRSSYEQYF
-	TRBV5-1	-	TRBJ1-1	14	TGCGCCAGCAGCTTGGAAGGCCGGGGGAGTGAAGCTTTCTTT	CASSLEGRGSEAFF
TRBD2	TRBV6-1	once	TRBJ2-7	17	TGTGCCAGCAGTGAAGGGGGACTAGCGGGAGCTTTCGACGAGCAGTACTTC	CASSEGGLAGAFDEQYF
-	TRBV30	-	TRBJ1-2	17	TGTGCCTGGAGGACCCGGCACCCATACCCCCGGGACTATGGCTACACCTTC	CAWRTRHPYPRDYGYTF
TRBD1	TRBV29-1	-	TRBJ2-7	13	TGCAGCGGGGGGACAGGGAAGCGTAACGAGCAGTACTTC	CSGGTGKRNEQYF